The rows below give T cell receptor beta chains drawn from one sample of a study of shared clonotypes between healthy human individuals. Profiled with immunoSEQ multiplex PCR; TCRdb holds only in-frame clones, not every one. The sample shows hundreds of thousands of clones, less than 80% of them seen only once. The sample taken for sequencing was memory CD4+ T cells sorted from blood. These receptors came from a woman in her twenties or thirties in good health. Each CDR3 is given with its conserved first and last residue. A D gene is named only where the DNA matches it firmly. The size field is filled for only some rows; it gives once, few, many or a size class.

clone_size: .; v_call: TRBV27; j_call: TRBJ1-1; d_call: .; cdr3_aa: CASSLGRSTEAFF; cdr3_nt: TGTGCCAGCAGTTTAGGAAGGTCCACTGAAGCTTTCTTT
clone_size: .; v_call: TRBV28; j_call: TRBJ1-1; d_call: .; cdr3_aa: CASSLGQNFAFF; cdr3_nt: TGTGCCAGCAGTTTAGGCCAGAACTTTGCTTTCTTT
clone_size: many; v_call: TRBV11-2; j_call: TRBJ2-7; d_call: .; cdr3_aa: CASSPSIDFEQYF; cdr3_nt: TGTGCCAGCAGCCCGAGTATCGATTTTGAGCAGTACTTC
clone_size: few; v_call: TRBV6-5; j_call: TRBJ2-7; d_call: .; cdr3_aa: CASTRDFSAYEQYF; cdr3_nt: TGTGCCAGCACCAGGGACTTTTCCGCCTACGAGCAGTACTTC
clone_size: .; v_call: TRBV10-2; j_call: TRBJ2-7; d_call: TRBD2; cdr3_aa: CASKPGGEGSYEQYF; cdr3_nt: TGCGCCAGCAAACCCGGAGGGGAGGGTTCCTACGAGCAGTACTTC
clone_size: once; v_call: TRBV7-2; j_call: TRBJ1-1; d_call: TRBD1; cdr3_aa: CASSAWTGVGTEAFF; cdr3_nt: TGTGCCAGCAGCGCCTGGACAGGGGTTGGTACTGAAGCTTTCTTT
clone_size: .; v_call: TRBV28; j_call: TRBJ1-2; d_call: TRBD1; cdr3_aa: CASSRTTGDAYGYTF; cdr3_nt: TGTGCCAGCAGTCGAACAACAGGGGACGCCTATGGCTACACCTTC
clone_size: .; v_call: TRBV28; j_call: TRBJ1-4; d_call: .; cdr3_aa: CASNAEGSANEKLFF; cdr3_nt: TGTGCCAGCAACGCCGAGGGTAGTGCTAATGAAAAACTGTTTTTT
clone_size: .; v_call: TRBV5-1; j_call: TRBJ1-2; d_call: .; cdr3_aa: CASSLGGEGNYGYTF; cdr3_nt: TGCGCCAGCAGCTTGGGGGGAGAGGGTAACTATGGCTACACCTTC
clone_size: .; v_call: TRBV2; j_call: TRBJ2-7; d_call: .; cdr3_aa: CASSESQGPYEQYF; cdr3_nt: TGTGCCAGCAGTGAATCACAGGGTCCCTACGAGCAGTACTTC
clone_size: .; v_call: TRBV7-2; j_call: TRBJ2-7; d_call: .; cdr3_aa: CASSLVPGDSYEQYF; cdr3_nt: TGTGCCAGCAGCTTAGTCCCGGGAGATTCCTACGAGCAGTACTTC
clone_size: once; v_call: TRBV7-2; j_call: TRBJ1-6; d_call: .; cdr3_aa: CASSLVPDPNSPLHF; cdr3_nt: TGTGCCAGCAGCTTAGTTCCGGACCCGAATTCACCCCTCCACTTT
clone_size: .; v_call: TRBV18; j_call: TRBJ2-7; d_call: .; cdr3_aa: CASSPGVATYEQYF; cdr3_nt: TGTGCCAGCTCACCGGGTGTAGCCACCTACGAGCAGTACTTC
clone_size: .; v_call: TRBV29-1; j_call: TRBJ1-4; d_call: .; cdr3_aa: CSVKSPESVKLFF; cdr3_nt: TGCAGCGTGAAAAGTCCGGAAAGTGTGAAACTGTTTTTT
clone_size: .; v_call: TRBV6-5; j_call: TRBJ1-4; d_call: TRBD1; cdr3_aa: CASSYGQGGEKLFF; cdr3_nt: TGTGCCAGCAGTTACGGACAGGGTGGGGAAAAACTGTTTTTT
clone_size: few; v_call: TRBV5-8; j_call: TRBJ1-1; d_call: .; cdr3_aa: CASSLSRKWNTEAFF; cdr3_nt: TGTGCCAGCAGCTTGTCCCGGAAGTGGAACACTGAAGCTTTCTTT
clone_size: .; v_call: TRBV9; j_call: TRBJ1-1; d_call: .; cdr3_aa: CASSPTLAGAGTEAFF; cdr3_nt: TGTGCCAGCAGCCCTACTTTGGCAGGGGCGGGCACTGAAGCTTTCTTT
clone_size: once; v_call: TRBV10-2; j_call: TRBJ1-5; d_call: .; cdr3_aa: CASNQDGDQPQHF; cdr3_nt: TGCGCCAGCAATCAGGACGGTGATCAGCCCCAGCATTTT
clone_size: few; v_call: TRBV2; j_call: TRBJ1-3; d_call: .; cdr3_aa: CASSAGRAYGNTIYF; cdr3_nt: TGTGCCAGCAGTGCGGGCAGGGCTTATGGAAACACCATATATTTT
clone_size: many; v_call: TRBV19; j_call: TRBJ2-7; d_call: TRBD2; cdr3_aa: CASSILRTSGSYEQYF; cdr3_nt: TGTGCCAGTAGTATCCTCCGGACTAGCGGGAGCTACGAGCAGTACTTC
clone_size: .; v_call: TRBV5-4; j_call: TRBJ1-4; d_call: .; cdr3_aa: CASSIKGVGLGKLFF; cdr3_nt: TGTGCCAGCAGCATCAAGGGGGTGGGCCTTGGAAAACTGTTTTTT
clone_size: .; v_call: TRBV5-1; j_call: TRBJ2-5; d_call: TRBD1; cdr3_aa: CASTPGQGGETQYF; cdr3_nt: TGCGCCAGCACCCCGGGACAGGGGGGAGAGACCCAGTACTTC
clone_size: .; v_call: TRBV7-7; j_call: TRBJ2-7; d_call: .; cdr3_aa: CASSLGTANEQYF; cdr3_nt: TGTGCCAGCAGCCTTGGGACGGCCAACGAGCAGTACTTC
clone_size: .; v_call: TRBV4-1; j_call: TRBJ2-7; d_call: TRBD2; cdr3_aa: CASSSGLAGPTPYEQYF; cdr3_nt: TGCGCCAGCAGTTCTGGACTAGCGGGACCGACACCCTACGAGCAGTACTTC
clone_size: many; v_call: TRBV6-5; j_call: TRBJ2-1; d_call: TRBD2; cdr3_aa: CASSKQRDSYNEQFF; cdr3_nt: TGTGCCAGCAGCAAACAGCGGGATTCCTACAATGAGCAGTTCTTC
clone_size: .; v_call: TRBV19; j_call: TRBJ1-1; d_call: .; cdr3_aa: CASAGASEAFF; cdr3_nt: TGTGCCAGCGCCGGAGCTTCTGAAGCTTTCTTT
clone_size: .; v_call: TRBV11-3; j_call: TRBJ1-1; d_call: TRBD1; cdr3_aa: CASSAGQIMNTEAFF; cdr3_nt: TGTGCCAGCAGCGCGGGACAGATCATGAACACTGAAGCTTTCTTT
clone_size: .; v_call: TRBV29-1; j_call: TRBJ2-7; d_call: .; cdr3_aa: CSVANSRSPEQYF; cdr3_nt: TGCAGCGTTGCGAATTCCAGAAGTCCCGAGCAGTACTTC
clone_size: .; v_call: TRBV4-2; j_call: TRBJ2-1; d_call: TRBD1; cdr3_aa: CASSQDEDRGYNEQFF; cdr3_nt: TGTGCCAGCAGCCAAGACGAGGACAGGGGTTACAATGAGCAGTTCTTC
clone_size: .; v_call: TRBV6-5; j_call: TRBJ1-5; d_call: .; cdr3_aa: CASSYSIRSNQPQHF; cdr3_nt: TGTGCCAGCAGTTACTCTATTCGTAGCAATCAGCCCCAGCATTTT
clone_size: .; v_call: TRBV29-1; j_call: TRBJ1-2; d_call: .; cdr3_aa: CSVEAGNYGYTF; cdr3_nt: TGCAGCGTCGAGGCGGGAAACTATGGCTACACCTTC
clone_size: .; v_call: TRBV7-1; j_call: TRBJ2-7; d_call: .; cdr3_aa: CASSRRGAYEQYF; cdr3_nt: TGTGCCAGCAGCCGCAGGGGAGCCTACGAGCAGTACTTC
clone_size: .; v_call: TRBV11-2; j_call: TRBJ1-2; d_call: .; cdr3_aa: CASSLPQGYGYTF; cdr3_nt: TGTGCCAGCAGCTTGCCACAGGGCTATGGCTACACCTTC
clone_size: .; v_call: TRBV7-6; j_call: TRBJ2-7; d_call: .; cdr3_aa: CASSATLVDEQYF; cdr3_nt: TGTGCCAGCAGCGCGACCCTGGTGGACGAGCAGTACTTC
clone_size: .; v_call: TRBV6-5; j_call: TRBJ2-7; d_call: .; cdr3_aa: CASSRRPGGGEQYF; cdr3_nt: TGTGCCAGCAGCCGGAGACCCGGGGGAGGCGAGCAGTACTTC
clone_size: once; v_call: TRBV2; j_call: TRBJ1-1; d_call: .; cdr3_aa: CASSGESNTEAFF; cdr3_nt: TGTGCCAGCAGTGGTGAGTCGAACACTGAAGCTTTCTTT
clone_size: .; v_call: TRBV7-9; j_call: TRBJ2-2; d_call: .; cdr3_aa: CASSLTRRDTGELFF; cdr3_nt: TGTGCCAGCAGCTTAACGAGGAGGGACACCGGGGAGCTGTTTTTT
clone_size: .; v_call: TRBV7-9; j_call: TRBJ1-6; d_call: .; cdr3_aa: CASSFDNNSPLHF; cdr3_nt: TGTGCCAGCAGCTTCGACAATAATTCACCCCTCCACTTT
clone_size: .; v_call: TRBV7-9; j_call: TRBJ2-3; d_call: TRBD1; cdr3_aa: CASSLTPRGRTDTQYF; cdr3_nt: TGTGCCAGCAGCTTAACCCCCAGGGGGCGGACAGATACGCAGTATTTT
clone_size: .; v_call: TRBV2; j_call: TRBJ2-3; d_call: .; cdr3_aa: CASTYTDTQYF; cdr3_nt: TGTGCCAGCACCTACACAGATACGCAGTATTTT
clone_size: .; v_call: TRBV12-5; j_call: TRBJ1-5; d_call: .; cdr3_aa: CASGLNKVGMQPQHF; cdr3_nt: TGTGCTAGTGGGCTGAACAAGGTGGGTATGCAGCCCCAGCATTTT
clone_size: .; v_call: TRBV9; j_call: TRBJ2-5; d_call: .; cdr3_aa: CASSAQGLQETQYF; cdr3_nt: TGTGCCAGCAGCGCCCAGGGGCTACAAGAGACCCAGTACTTC
clone_size: once; v_call: TRBV6-1; j_call: TRBJ2-7; d_call: TRBD2; cdr3_aa: CASTVAGEIGEQYF; cdr3_nt: TGTGCCAGCACGGTGGCGGGAGAGATCGGCGAGCAGTACTTC
clone_size: many; v_call: TRBV10-3; j_call: TRBJ2-6; d_call: .; cdr3_aa: CAISVRSGANVLTF; cdr3_nt: TGTGCCATCAGTGTGCGTTCTGGGGCCAACGTCCTGACTTTC
clone_size: .; v_call: TRBV25-1; j_call: TRBJ2-6; d_call: .; cdr3_aa: CASTLSGANVLTF; cdr3_nt: TGTGCCAGCACCTTATCTGGGGCCAACGTCCTGACTTTC
clone_size: .; v_call: TRBV5-6; j_call: TRBJ1-5; d_call: TRBD1; cdr3_aa: CASTSSYRGLNQPQHF; cdr3_nt: TGTGCCAGCACCTCTTCCTACAGGGGGCTCAATCAGCCCCAGCATTTT
clone_size: .; v_call: TRBV5-8; j_call: TRBJ2-3; d_call: .; cdr3_aa: CASSLKFTDTQYF; cdr3_nt: TGTGCCAGCAGCTTGAAGTTCACAGATACGCAGTATTTT
clone_size: few; v_call: TRBV6-6; j_call: TRBJ2-2; d_call: .; cdr3_aa: CASRIGQNTGELFF; cdr3_nt: TGTGCCAGCAGGATTGGACAGAACACCGGGGAGCTGTTTTTT
clone_size: .; v_call: TRBV19; j_call: TRBJ1-4; d_call: .; cdr3_aa: CASSIDRSSTNEKLFF; cdr3_nt: TGTGCCAGTAGTATCGACAGATCCTCAACTAATGAAAAACTGTTTTTT
clone_size: .; v_call: TRBV5-5; j_call: TRBJ2-5; d_call: TRBD2; cdr3_aa: CASSVTGSGSETQYF; cdr3_nt: TGTGCCAGCAGCGTGACGGGAAGCGGGAGTGAGACCCAGTACTTC
clone_size: .; v_call: TRBV4-2; j_call: TRBJ1-2; d_call: TRBD1; cdr3_aa: CASSPDPYRGTNYGYTF; cdr3_nt: TGTGCCAGCAGCCCCGACCCATACAGGGGAACTAACTATGGCTACACCTTC
clone_size: .; v_call: TRBV11-2; j_call: TRBJ1-2; d_call: .; cdr3_aa: CASSRAGGNYGYTF; cdr3_nt: TGTGCCAGCAGCCGGGCGGGGGGCAACTATGGCTACACCTTC